Shown below are 9 T cell receptor beta chains from a single sample sequenced in a study of neoadjuvant nivolumab and ipilimumab in lung cancer. Produced via immunoSEQ multiplex PCR; TCRdb's table is partial and in-frame only. The sample lists tens of thousands of clones, 80% occurring once. This sample comprised peripheral blood, obtained before neoadjuvant nivolumab, alone or with ipilimumab. The origin of the receptors is an adult with non-small cell lung cancer.

This clone was observed a handful of times. The genes are TRBV29-1 and TRBJ1-1; no clear D gene. With 7 bases removed from V and 5 bases from J, the gap between germline ends came to 11 bases. From germline, CDR1 is SQVTM and CDR2 ANQGSEA. The CDR3 loop spans 11 amino acids. The CDR3 loop is CSGGVGTEAFF. In nucleotides, the CDR3 is TGCAGCGGGGGAGTTGGTACTGAAGCTTTCTTT.

CDR3 coding DNA: TGCAGCGGCGCCGACAGGGCGAGAGATACGCAGTATTTT. It codes for CSGADRARDTQYF. This rearrangement joins TRBV29-1 to TRBJ2-3; 7 positions match TRBD1. V shed 7 bases, J shed 5 bases, and the junction held 9 bases outside the gene matches. CDR1 is SQVTM, CDR2 ANQGSEA, per germline. The CDR3 contains 13 residues.

The chain couples TRBV7-6 to TRBJ1-6; D possibly corresponds to TRBD1 (5 bases). Germline V gives CDR1 SGHVS, CDR2 FNYEAQ. The CDR3 extends over 13 amino acids. The V gene lost 2 bases and the J gene lost 8 bases, with 7 bases spanning the gap. CDR3 coding DNA: TGTGCCAGCAGCTTATGGGGGGATTCACCCCTCCACTTT. Translated, it gives CASSLWGDSPLHF.

The sample holds a few counts of this clone. The rearrangement links TRBV7-8 to TRBJ2-7; D call uncertain. V lost 2 bases and J 4 bases, leaving 9 bases between the germline ends. CDR1 and CDR2 from the germline V gene are SGHVS and FQNEAQ. The CDR3 runs 13 residues. The CDR3 reads CASSLIGRYEQYF. The CDR3 coding sequence is TGTGCCAGCAGCTTAATAGGCAGGTACGAGCAGTACTTC.

This clone ranks as medium-sized. The chain links TRBV18 to TRBJ1-5; D is ambiguous. The CDR3 has 13 amino acids. Trimming left V 2 bases short and J 9 bases short, with 11 bases between. Germline V gives CDR1 KGHSH, CDR2 LQKENI. For the CDR3, the DNA is TGTGCCAGCTCACCAGGGAGGCAGTGGCCCCAGCATTTT. Amino acids: CASSPGRQWPQHF.

Only one count was recorded for this clone. This chain joins TRBV2 and TRBJ1-1; unclear D gene. Germline lookup yields CDR1 SNHLY and CDR2 FYNNEI. The CDR3 has 14 residues. Trimming took 6 bases from V and 1 from J, leaving 12 bases between them. The CDR3 DNA follows: TGTGCCAGCAGGGGGTCGGGAGAGAACACTGAAGCTTTCTTT. Translating it yields CASRGSGENTEAFF.

This clone was counted a single time. CDR3 in amino acids: CAISEVYLNTGELFF. The CDR3 DNA follows: TGTGCCATCAGTGAAGTATACTTGAACACCGGGGAGCTGTTTTTT. The rearrangement links TRBV10-3 to TRBJ2-2, with D hard to call. Germline-derived CDR1 and CDR2 are ENHRY and SYGVKD. There are 15 residues in the CDR3. V gave up 3 bases and J gave up 1 base, with 9 bases separating them.

In this sample, this clone turned up once. The V gene is TRBV7-2, the J gene TRBJ2-2; 8 positions agree with TRBD2. Per germline, CDR1 SGHTA and CDR2 FQGNSA. V dropped 2 bases and J dropped 6; count of bases not matched to a gene: 5. The CDR3 contains 15 residues. CDR3 amino acids: CASSLKSGGAGELFF. The CDR3 coding sequence is TGTGCCAGCAGCTTAAAGAGCGGGGGAGCCGGGGAGCTGTTTTTT.

The chain uses TRBV9 and TRBJ1-2; tentative D call: TRBD1 (6 bases). V shed 3 bases and J shed 4 bases, with 10 bases lying between them. The CDR3 is made up of 13 amino acids. Germline V CDR1 and CDR2: SGDLS, YYNGEE. The DNA of the CDR3 is TGTGCCAGCAGCGGCAGGGGATTCTATGGCTACACCTTC. It codes for CASSGRGFYGYTF. Full variable domain (remainder filled in from reference TRBV9 and TRBJ1-2): DSGVTQTPKHLITATGQRVTLRCSPRSGDLSVYWYQQSLDQGLQFLIQYYNGEERAKGNILERFSAQQFPDLHSELNLSSLELGDSALYFCASSGRGFYGYTFGSGTRLTVV.